Shown below are 20 T cell receptor beta chains from a single sample sequenced in a study of Graves' ophthalmopathy and Graves' hyperthyroidism (dated by TCRdb to 2016 to 2018). Sequencing used an Illumina HiSeq 2000. TCR beta CDR3 regions were amplified from RNA transcripts for repertoire sequencing. The first round was an RT-PCR using HTBI primers with the Qiagen OneStep RT-PCR kit, and this first round was followed by a second-round multiplex PCR, then size selection and purification. The public reads were reprocessed in TCRdb via fastp at Q25 and MiXCR, keeping in-frame beta chains. When rows share a CDR3 protein, they turn into one entry using the most common DNA and genes. For this sample the table gives more than 550,000 distinct CDR3 sequences, of which about 40% were detected only once. The leading ten clones occupy 3.3% of the sample. The source material was peripheral blood. Receptor source: an adult man with Graves' ophthalmopathy.

The rearrangement joins TRBV15 to TRBJ2-1; no clear D. CDR3 size: 12 residues. Per the germline V gene, CDR1 is LNHNV and CDR2 is YYDKDF (reference sequence). V was trimmed by 3 bases and J by 8 bases, leaving 8 bases between them. The CDR3: CATSRPTDEQFF. In DNA, the CDR3 is TGTGCCACCAGCAGGCCGACCGATGAGCAGTTCTTC.

The chain combines TRBV6-5 with TRBJ1-2; 7 positions match TRBD1. The V gene's germline CDR1 is MNHEY and CDR2 SVGAGI. The CDR3 has 14 amino acids. The trim removed 4 bases at V and 5 bases at J, leaving 7 bases unmatched. Written as DNA, the CDR3 is TGTGCCAGCAGTTCTAGGGGGCTTGGGTATGGCTACACCTTC. It is translated as CASSSRGLGYGYTF.

This chain uses TRBV9 with TRBJ1-6; 7 bases are shared with TRBD1. Germline assignment: CDR1 SGDLS and CDR2 YYNGEE. V dropped 8 bases and J dropped 10; count of bases not matched to a gene: 6. This CDR3 region has 12 residues. The CDR3 DNA follows: TGTGCCAGACAGGGGTTCGGATCACCCCTCCACTTT. Its translation: CARQGFGSPLHF.

This clonotype was seen ten or more times. This chain uses TRBV12-3 or TRBV12-4 with TRBJ1-3; 7 positions match TRBD1. V was pared by 3 bases and J by 8 bases, with 7 bases of the junction left unmatched. This CDR3 has 14 amino acids. The CDR3 spells CASSFGGGLYTIYF. The CDR3 DNA reads TGTGCCAGCAGTTTTGGAGGGGGCCTTTACACCATATATTTT.

This sequence joins TRBV2 and TRBJ2-5; 8 bases map to TRBD1. The CDR3 is 18 amino acids. The V gene end was trimmed by 6 bases and the J gene end by 4 bases; junction bases not matched to a gene: 19. Germline V gene sequence: CDR1 SNHLY, CDR2 FYNNEI. In DNA, the CDR3 is TGTGCCAGCAGCCAAGCTCCGGGACAGGCCCTGGCGGGAGAGACCCAGTACTTC. Its protein is CASSQAPGQALAGETQYF.

The CDR3 spells CASSDPPGQGAGETQYF. CDR3 nucleotide sequence: TGTGCCAGCAGTGATCCTCCGGGGCAGGGGGCGGGAGAGACCCAGTACTTC. The chain employs TRBV25-1 and TRBJ2-5, with 8 positions matching TRBD1. Germline V gene lookup returns CDR1 MGHDK and CDR2 SYGVNS. V was clipped by 3 bases and J by 4 bases; unmatched bases: 13. The CDR3 runs to 17 residues.

There are many counts of this clonotype. This chain connects TRBV10-3 to TRBJ2-7; TRBD1 agrees at 7 bases. Germline V gene sequence: CDR1 ENHRY, CDR2 SYGVKD. CDR3 size: 12 residues. The junction had 5 bases not matched to a gene; V was cut back by 6 bases and J by 6 bases. CDR3 in amino acids: CAIRDRALEQYF. DNA of the CDR3: TGTGCCATCAGAGACAGGGCTCTCGAGCAGTACTTC.

The gene calls are TRBV10-3 and TRBJ1-2, with D possibly TRBD1 on 6 matching bases. CDR1 and CDR2 from the germline V gene are ENHRY and SYGVKD. Trimming stripped 11 bases from V and 8 bases from J, with 18 bases between. This CDR3 region has 12 residues. The CDR3 DNA reads TGTGCCTGGAGTGGGCAGGGGTACGGCTACACCTTC. Translated: CAWSGQGYGYTF.

Concerning this clonotype: At one boundary the junction diverges from the germline segment, which might be a read error. The chain has TRBV5-6 and TRBJ2-7; TRBD1 matches at 10 bases. The CDR3 is 16 residues long. Per the germline V gene, CDR1 is SGHDT and CDR2 is YYEEEE. The chain's CDR3 is CASTPAGQGFSYGQYF. The DNA of the CDR3 is TGTGCCAGCACCCCAGCGGGACAGGGGTTTTCCTACGGGCAGTACTTC.

In this sample, this clonotype turned up many times. The chain carries TRBV19 and TRBJ1-5, with 9 bases aligning to TRBD1. The CDR3 totals 18 residues. The J segment lost 7 bases and the V segment lost 4 bases, leaving 17 bases of the junction unmatched. In germline, CDR1 is LNHDA, CDR2 SQIVND (reference sequence). The CDR3 nucleotides read TGTGCCAGTAGTACCGGGACAGGGAGGGGGCCGGGAAGGCAGCCCCAGCATTTT. Translating it yields CASSTGTGRGPGRQPQHF.

The sample holds many counts of this clonotype. Compared with germline, one end of the junction differs, possibly owing to a read error. This chain uses TRBV29-1 with TRBJ1-1; TRBD1 might be the D (6 bases). The CDR3 length is 13 residues. CDR1 SQVTM and CDR2 ANQGSEA come from the germline V gene. CDR3 region: CCVLGGMNTEAFF. The CDR3 nucleotides are TGCTGCGTGCTCGGGGGCATGAACACTGAAGCTTTCTTT.

Turning to this clonotype: One end of the junction fails to match germline, which may point to a read error. V is TRBV20-1 and J is TRBJ2-6; possibly TRBD1 for D (5 bases). This CDR3 has 12 amino acids. The germline gives CDR1 DFQATT, CDR2 SNEGSKA (reference sequence). In DNA form, the CDR3 reads TGCAGTGCCAGACGGCAGGGCGGCACTGAAGCTTTC. Encoded protein: CSARRQGGTEAF.

This clonotype was counted at least ten times. V and J are TRBV6-1 and TRBJ1-5; D remains ambiguous. Per germline, CDR1 MNHNS and CDR2 SASEGT. The CDR3 loop spans 15 amino acids. The V end was cut by 2 bases, the J end by 3 bases, with 11 bases between. The CDR3 DNA sequence: TGTGCCAGCAGTGAATTGCATCGGGCCAATCAGCCCCAGCATTTT. As protein: CASSELHRANQPQHF.

This chain connects TRBV7-2 to TRBJ2-3, with D hard to call. With 5 bases removed from V and 3 bases from J, the gap between germline ends came to 9 bases. Looked up from germline, CDR1 is SGHTA and CDR2 is FQGNSA. The CDR3 runs 13 residues. For the CDR3, the DNA is TGTGCCAGCAGCGATCTTCTAACAGATACGCAGTATTTT. Protein product: CASSDLLTDTQYF.

In this sample, this clonotype turned up many times. This sequence joins TRBV10-3 and TRBJ2-5, with TRBD1 matching 7 bases. Germline V gene sequence: CDR1 ENHRY, CDR2 SYGVKD. V dropped 6 bases and J dropped 7; count of bases not matched to a gene: 14. The CDR3 is 15 residues long. This CDR3 reads CAIRGTETRESTQYF. CDR3 bases: TGTGCCATCAGGGGGACAGAGACAAGAGAATCGACCCAGTACTTC.

CDR3 sequence: CASSLVAHEQYF. The DNA of the CDR3 is TGTGCCAGCAGCTTGGTTGCCCACGAGCAGTACTTC. The chain couples TRBV5-5 to TRBJ2-7; unclear D gene. This CDR3 spans 12 amino acids. V was trimmed by 0 bases and J by 5 bases, leaving 6 bases between them. CDR1 is SGHKS and CDR2 is YYEKEE in the germline V gene (reference sequence).

This sequence joins TRBV6-5 and TRBJ2-5; 7 bases fit TRBD1. Trimming removed 5 bases from V and 5 bases from J; junction bases left unmatched: 11. The CDR3 consists of 15 residues. The germline gives CDR1 MNHEY, CDR2 SVGAGI. As DNA, the CDR3 is TGTGCCAGCAGTAGACAGGGACACGCCAGGGAGACCCAGTACTTC. This translates into CASSRQGHARETQYF.

This clonotype has only one observation. The chain combines TRBV19 with TRBJ1-2, with a possible D match to TRBD1 (5 bases). CDR3 size: 14 residues. The V gene lost 7 bases and the J gene lost 0 bases, with 12 bases spanning the gap. The germline V gene encodes CDR1 LNHDA and CDR2 SQIVND (reference sequence). CDR3 sequence reads: CASTRTRANYGYTF. The CDR3 coding sequence is TGTGCCAGTACCCGGACAAGGGCTAACTATGGCTACACCTTC.

The J gene is TRBJ2-2, the V gene TRBV5-1; 8 positions agree with TRBD1. The V segment lost 1 base and the J segment 3 bases; nucleotides outside the gene matches: 5. The CDR3 is 16 amino acids. Germline CDR1 SGHRS, CDR2 YFSETQ. CDR3 loop: CASSLLATGDTGELFF. CDR3 coding DNA: TGCGCCAGCAGCTTGTTAGCGACAGGGGACACCGGGGAGCTGTTTTTT.

The V and J genes are TRBV12-5 and TRBJ2-5; tentatively, D is TRBD1 or TRBD2 (5 bases each). The germline CDR1 and CDR2 sequences are LGHNT and FRNRAP. V was pared by 4 bases and J by 4 bases, with 10 bases between. The CDR3 is 13 residues long. The CDR3: CASGSSGTETQYF. CDR3 in DNA: TGTGCTAGTGGTTCTTCAGGGACAGAGACCCAGTACTTC.